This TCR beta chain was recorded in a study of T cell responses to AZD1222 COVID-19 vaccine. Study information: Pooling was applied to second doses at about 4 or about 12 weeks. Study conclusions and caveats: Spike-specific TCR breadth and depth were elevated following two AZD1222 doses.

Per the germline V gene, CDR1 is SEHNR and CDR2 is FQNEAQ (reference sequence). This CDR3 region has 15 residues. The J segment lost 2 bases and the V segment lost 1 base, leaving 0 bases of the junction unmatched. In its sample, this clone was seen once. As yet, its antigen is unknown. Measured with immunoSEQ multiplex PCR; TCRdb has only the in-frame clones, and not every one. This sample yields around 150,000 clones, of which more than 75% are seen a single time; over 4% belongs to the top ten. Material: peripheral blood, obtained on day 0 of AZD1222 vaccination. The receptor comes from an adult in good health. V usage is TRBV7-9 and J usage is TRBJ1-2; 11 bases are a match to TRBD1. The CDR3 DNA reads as TGTGCCAGCAGCTTAGGGGACAGGGGGAACTATGGCTACACCTTC. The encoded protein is CASSLGDRGNYGYTF. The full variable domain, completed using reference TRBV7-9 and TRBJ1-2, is DTGVSQNPRHKITKRGQNVTFRCDPISEHNRLYWYRQTLGQGPEFLTYFQNEAQLEKSRLLSDRFSAERPKGSFSTLEIQRTEQGDSAMYLCASSLGDRGNYGYTFGSGTRLTVV.